Reported below is one T cell receptor beta chain. The sample originates from a study of OX40 agonist ivuxolimab in advanced cancers. The protocol was immunoSEQ multiplex PCR, while the TCRdb copy is restricted to in-frame clones and leaves out a portion. The sample holds 21,000 or so clones, approximately 80% seen once. Germline lookup yields CDR1 MNHEY and CDR2 SMNVEV (reference sequence). Trimming stripped 2 bases from V and 7 bases from J, with 9 bases between. CDR3 length: 13 residues. The chain recombines TRBV27 with TRBJ2-4; the D is unclear. The material sequenced was CD4+ or CD8+ T cells sorted from blood, taken in a trial of the OX40 agonist ivuxolimab. The sequence came from an adult with an advanced solid tumor such as melanoma, head and neck, liver or kidney cancer. Here the CDR3 reads CASSLGPTNIQYF. Here the CDR3 DNA reads TGTGCCAGCAGTTTAGGCCCAACCAACATTCAGTACTTC.